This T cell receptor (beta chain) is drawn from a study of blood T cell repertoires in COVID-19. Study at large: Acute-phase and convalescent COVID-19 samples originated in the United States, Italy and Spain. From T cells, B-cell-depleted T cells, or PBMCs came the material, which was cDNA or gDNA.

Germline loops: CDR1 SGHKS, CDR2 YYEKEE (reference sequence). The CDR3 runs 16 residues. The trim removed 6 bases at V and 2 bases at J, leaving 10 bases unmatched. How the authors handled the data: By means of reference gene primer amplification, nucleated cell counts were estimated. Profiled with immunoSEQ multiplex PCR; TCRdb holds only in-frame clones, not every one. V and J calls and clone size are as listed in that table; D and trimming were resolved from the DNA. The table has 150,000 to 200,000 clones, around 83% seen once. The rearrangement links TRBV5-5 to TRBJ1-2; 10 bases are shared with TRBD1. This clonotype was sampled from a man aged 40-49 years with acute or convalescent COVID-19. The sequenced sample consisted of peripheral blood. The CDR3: CASTIVPGQGNYGYTF. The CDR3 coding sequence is TGTGCCAGCACCATCGTCCCGGGACAGGGGAACTATGGCTACACCTTC.